Listed here is a single T cell receptor beta chain. Its specificity is not known. Germline V lookup: CDR1 KGHSH, CDR2 LQKENI. The CDR3 spans 15 residues. V gave up 1 base and J gave up 4 bases; unmatched junction bases: 0. In the original processing: Construction of a distant-metastasis classifier for papillary thyroid cancer relied on CDR3 differences across clinicopathological groups. MiXCR was used by TCRdb to re-call the PCR reads. TCRdb's processing, not the authors' own work, is the source of the V and J calls. Of 22,000 or so clones in the sample, about 16% are singletons; the top ten hold more than 30%. The source of the sample is a study of metastatic and nonmetastatic thyroid tumors. The overall study: Both malignant and benign thyroid patients supplied peripheral blood and tumor or nodule tissue samples, across which the repertoires of these patients were then compared. Findings and limits, study-wide: Compared with benign nodules, malignant thyroid tumors were reported to have significantly higher TCR beta diversity in both blood and tumor.

None of the patients had undergone any treatment ahead of thyroid surgery. The clonotype was recovered from a female donor with papillary thyroid cancer or a benign thyroid nodule (not recorded which). Some clones in this sample may be carry-over from other donors' samples. Sample: blood. V gene TRBV18 combines with J gene TRBJ2-1; TRBD2 matches 11 bases. The CDR3, as DNA: TGTGCCAGCTCACCACTAGCGGGGGGGTACAATGAGCAGTTCTTC. The encoded protein is CASSPLAGGYNEQFF.